The sequence of this TCR beta chain was determined in a study of T cells in Graves' hyperthyroidism and ophthalmopathy. Study information: Sampling of peripheral blood happened at initial diagnosis, prior to any treatment. Overall study findings and caveats: Researchers found most expanded thyroid clonotypes above 0.001 in blood as well.

Each ophthalmopathy patient scored at least 3 on the Clinical Activity Score and at least 4 on NOSPECS grade, with duration under 3 months. There were TCR beta CDR3 regions amplified from RNA transcripts. The HTBI primer set served for first-round RT-PCR of the TCR CDR3. Each CDR3 protein gets one entry after TCRdb re-called the multiplex PCR reads with MiXCR. The table lists about 530,000 distinct CDR3 sequences, 15% to 20% of them singletons, with 17% in the top ten. The V gene's germline CDR1 is MGHDK and CDR2 SYGVNS. The CDR3 has 16 amino acids. Trimming removed 4 bases from V and 1 base from J; junction bases left unmatched: 6. This clonotype was counted many times. The antigen remains unidentified.

The receptor comes from a young woman with Graves' ophthalmopathy. The J gene is TRBJ2-1, the V gene TRBV25-1; 8 bases agree with TRBD2. What was sequenced was blood. CDR3 residues: CASSAKAGESYNEQFF. The CDR3 DNA reads TGTGCCAGCAGTGCTAAAGCGGGAGAGTCCTACAATGAGCAGTTCTTC.